Described below is a single T cell receptor (beta chain) sequence and its context. Its cognate antigen is unknown. Naive CD4+ cells were CD45RA-selected; the remaining cells were memory. CDR1 is MDHEN, CDR2 SYDVKM, per germline. This CDR3 is built from 15 residues. V was trimmed by 6 bases and J by 0 bases, leaving 15 bases between them. These data belong to a study of shared clonotypes between healthy human individuals. Turning to the study itself: Three plates each covered CD4 naive and memory; CD8 naive two, CD8 memory one. Study-wide results and limits: Despite large depth, rarefaction showed incomplete sorted-subset sequencing.

Every immunoSEQ plate was one replicate of a subset's evenly spread DNA. Sequencing was performed with immunoSEQ multiplex PCR; in TCRdb, only in-frame clones are kept and a portion is missing. The sample has 950,000 to 1,100,000 clones, around 78% seen once. The J gene is TRBJ2-7, the V gene TRBV28; D is undetermined. The sequence was collected from a man between 18 and 35 years old in good health. Some clones in this sample may be carry-over from other donors' samples. The sequenced sample was memory CD4+ T cells from PBMCs. As to subset: CD45RA-negative fraction. This CDR3 reads CASRLGLTGSYEQYF. The CDR3 DNA reads as TGTGCCAGCAGACTGGGTCTTACGGGCTCCTACGAGCAGTACTTC.